The 18 T cell receptor beta chains given below trace back to one sample, sequenced in a study of T-cell reconstitution after alpha-beta-depleted transplantation in children. Library preparation (for TCRbeta) was performed with unique molecular identifiers. MiXCR, applied by TCRdb to the PCR reads, yields one record per CDR3 protein. The repertoire holds roughly 500,000 distinct CDR3 sequences, with 32% as singletons. Sequenced here: PBMCs from the stem cell graft donor, sampled from the stem cell graft. These receptors were collected from a human donor who donated a stem cell graft to a child with aplastic anemia.

This clonotype has only a few counts. J is TRBJ2-5 and V is TRBV5-1; the D is unclear. Per the germline V gene, CDR1 is SGHRS and CDR2 is YFSETQ. Between the trimmed V and J ends, which lost 4 bases and 3 bases, there was a span of 10 bases. This CDR3 spans 13 amino acids. DNA of the CDR3: TGCGCCAGCAGCCCATGGCCAGAAGAGACCCAGTACTTC. Amino acids: CASSPWPEETQYF.

This clonotype was seen a handful of times. V is TRBV12-3 or TRBV12-4 and J is TRBJ1-5; tentative D call: TRBD1 (6 bases). V gave up 3 bases and J gave up 1 base, with 7 bases separating them. There are 14 residues in the CDR3. CDR3 protein: CASSFDRSNQPQHF. The DNA for the CDR3 is TGTGCCAGCAGTTTTGACAGGAGCAATCAGCCCCAGCATTTT.

In this sample, this clonotype turned up a few times. J is TRBJ2-7 and V is TRBV25-1; 7 bases align to TRBD1. Germline CDR1 MGHDK, CDR2 SYGVNS. J lost 10 bases, V lost 4 bases, and 10 bases had no gene match. There are 13 residues in the CDR3. The CDR3 here is CASSAGTVYGQYF. For the CDR3, the DNA is TGTGCCAGCAGTGCCGGGACAGTGTACGGTCAGTACTTC.

The CDR3 coding sequence is TGTGCTAGTGGTTTGGTGAATCAGCCCCAGCATTTT. Translation: CASGLVNQPQHF. The rearrangement links TRBV12-5 to TRBJ1-5; unclear D gene. Per germline, CDR1 LGHNT and CDR2 FRNRAP. This CDR3 is 12 amino acids long. V was shortened by 0 bases and J by 4 bases, with 1 base between the two germline ends.

This chain joins TRBV4-3 and TRBJ2-7; D is perhaps TRBD2 (6 bases). This CDR3 region has 14 residues. Looked up from germline, CDR1 is LGHNA and CDR2 is YSLEER. The germline V and J ends were trimmed by 1 base and 3 bases, with 10 bases remaining between them. The CDR3 coding sequence is TGCGCCAGCAGCCAAGGTTTGGGGGGCTACGAGCAGTACTTC. It is translated as CASSQGLGGYEQYF.

The J gene is TRBJ2-1, the V gene TRBV7-3, with a possible D match to TRBD1 (6 bases). Germline V lookup: CDR1 SGHTA, CDR2 FQGTGA. This CDR3 has 15 residues. The V gene lost 2 bases and the J gene lost 8 bases, with 16 bases spanning the gap. The CDR3 sequence is CASSLVDGQSDEQFF. DNA for the CDR3: TGTGCCAGCAGCTTAGTCGATGGACAGAGCGATGAGCAGTTCTTC. The whole variable domain, remainder taken from reference TRBV7-3 and TRBJ2-1, is GAGVSQTPSNKVTEKGKYVELRCDPISGHTALYWYRQSLGQGPEFLIYFQGTGAADDSGLPNDRFFAVRPEGSVSTLKIQRTERGDSAVYLCASSLVDGQSDEQFFGPGTRLTVL.

This clonotype was observed a handful of times. The V call is TRBV7-2, the J call TRBJ1-5, with D possibly TRBD1 on 5 matching bases. CDR1 is SGHTA, CDR2 FQGNSA, per germline. The V end lost 3 bases, the J end lost 5 bases, and 8 bases lay between the germline ends. This CDR3 comprises 13 residues. CDR3 amino acids: CASSFTGDQPQHF. The DNA for the CDR3 is TGTGCCAGCAGCTTTACAGGCGATCAGCCCCAGCATTTT.

V usage is TRBV12-3 or TRBV12-4 and J usage is TRBJ2-1; D unresolved. The CDR3 runs to 12 residues. V gave up 3 bases and J gave up 7 bases, with 7 bases separating them. DNA for the CDR3: TGTGCCAGCAGTTTTACTGGGAATGAGCAGTTCTTC. Translation: CASSFTGNEQFF.

This chain links TRBV30 with TRBJ2-5, with a tentative D call TRBD2 (5 bases). The CDR3 spans 14 residues. The V and J ends lost 0 bases and 5 bases respectively, with 13 bases between them. Germline lookup yields CDR1 GTSNPN and CDR2 SVGIG (reference sequence). CDR3 in DNA: TGTGCCTGGAGTGTCACCTCCGGCGGGGAGACCCAGTACTTC. It translates to CAWSVTSGGETQYF.

The chain joins TRBV29-1 to TRBJ1-1, with D possibly being TRBD1 (5 bases). The germline V gene encodes CDR1 SQVTM and CDR2 ANQGSEA. This CDR3 has 13 amino acids. V lost 3 bases to trimming and J lost 4 bases, with 12 bases between them. The CDR3 DNA is TGCAGCGTTGACCCTCAGGGTGCCACTGAAGCTTTCTTT. Its translation: CSVDPQGATEAFF.

The chain joins TRBV27 to TRBJ2-3; the match to TRBD2 covers 10 bases. The junction had 10 bases not matched to a gene; V was cut back by 8 bases and J by 8 bases. Germline V CDR1 and CDR2: MNHEY, SMNVEV (reference sequence). The CDR3 spans 14 residues. Written as DNA, the CDR3 is TGTGCCAGCCGGACTAGCGGAAGCGATCCTACGCAGTATTTT. It translates to CASRTSGSDPTQYF.

This clonotype was recorded a few times. V and J are TRBV9 and TRBJ1-2, with TRBD1 matching 8 bases. Germline CDR1 is SGDLS and CDR2 is YYNGEE. V was clipped by 0 bases and J by 6 bases; unmatched bases: 13. The CDR3 length is 17 residues. The CDR3 DNA sequence: TGTGCCAGCAGCGTAGCTTTAGTGGGCAGGGGGCCGGATGGCTACACCTTC. Its translation is CASSVALVGRGPDGYTF.

V is TRBV11-2 and J is TRBJ2-3; 7 nucleotides match TRBD2. The CDR3 is 17 residues long. Trimming cost V 0 bases and J 0 bases; bases outside gene matches: 6. The V gene's germline CDR1 is SGHAT and CDR2 FQNNGV. DNA for the CDR3: TGTGCCAGCAGCTTAGAATCGTCTAGCGGTAGCACAGATACGCAGTATTTT. Protein: CASSLESSSGSTDTQYF.

The DNA of the CDR3 is TGTGCCAGCGCCGGGACAGATTATAGCAATCAGCCCCAGCATTTT. Translated: CASAGTDYSNQPQHF. The chain has TRBV19 and TRBJ1-5; TRBD1 aligns across 7 bases. J lost 0 bases, V lost 9 bases, and 8 bases had no gene match. From germline, CDR1 is LNHDA and CDR2 SQIVND (reference sequence). The CDR3 has 15 amino acids.

This clonotype was detected only a few times. The rearrangement uses TRBV29-1 and TRBJ2-7, with D possibly TRBD1 on 6 matching bases. This CDR3 is 12 amino acids long. Trimming left V 4 bases short and J 3 bases short, with 10 bases between. Germline CDR1 and CDR2: SQVTM and ANQGSEA. The CDR3 loop is CSVGGHFYEQYF. Written as DNA, the CDR3 is TGCAGCGTTGGGGGACACTTCTACGAGCAGTACTTC.

This clonotype showed up just a few times. The J gene is TRBJ1-6, the V gene TRBV20-1; D is uncertain. V shed 8 bases and J shed 7 bases, with 12 bases lying between them. Germline V gene data show CDR1 as DFQATT and CDR2 as SNEGSKA (reference sequence). The CDR3 sequence is 12 residues long. The CDR3 sequence: CSFGQANSPLHF. The CDR3 DNA reads as TGCAGTTTTGGGCAGGCCAATTCACCCCTCCACTTT.

The chain carries TRBV27 and TRBJ2-7, with 8 bases identical to TRBD1. The CDR3 is 16 residues long. Germline values: CDR1 MNHEY, CDR2 SMNVEV (reference sequence). Trimming took 5 bases from V and 2 from J; bases not matched to a gene: 11. CDR3 in amino acids: CASSPLQGVPPYEQYF. The CDR3 DNA reads as TGTGCCAGCAGTCCCCTACAGGGGGTCCCTCCCTACGAGCAGTACTTC.

There are many counts of this clonotype. The chain links TRBV5-1 to TRBJ2-6, with D unresolved. The CDR3 has 17 amino acids. V was cut by 0 bases and J by 0 bases, with 10 bases left in between. The germline V gene has CDR1 SGHRS and CDR2 YFSETQ. CDR3 protein: CASSLDGRSSGANVLTF. CDR3 nucleotides: TGCGCCAGCAGCTTGGATGGGCGTTCCTCTGGGGCCAACGTCCTGACTTTC.